These 25 T cell receptor beta chains were sequenced from one sample in a study of tumor-infiltrating lymphocytes in primary liver carcinoma. Unsorted whole blood yielded blood RNA, and germline DNA was extracted as well. cDNA specific to TCR beta was made from approximately 500 ng of total RNA, with a constant-region primer employed for priming. TCR beta libraries came from three nested multiplex PCR rounds using slightly modified ARM-PCR. PCR rounds one and two used TRBV1-TRBV30 forward primers with a C-beta reverse primer for around 9 cycles each. MiXCR, applied by TCRdb to the multiplex PCR reads, yields one record per CDR3 protein. Of some 320,000 distinct CDR3 sequences in the sample, 65% were seen once. The source material was peripheral blood. Source of these receptors: a man aged 35 to 55 with primary liver carcinoma and hepatitis B virus infection.

The genes are TRBV5-4 and TRBJ2-1; TRBD2 might be the D (6 bases). The V end was cut by 3 bases, the J end by 8 bases, with 9 bases between. The CDR3 contains 12 residues. Germline V gene sequence: CDR1 SGHNT, CDR2 YYREEE (reference sequence). As DNA, the CDR3 is TGTGCCAGCAGCTCCCCTAGCGATGAGCAGTTCTTC. Protein product: CASSSPSDEQFF.

Ten or more counts support this clonotype. The chain uses TRBV6-5 and TRBJ2-7; D may be TRBD2 (5 bases). The CDR3 covers 16 residues. Germline loops: CDR1 MNHEY, CDR2 SVGAGI. V lost 0 bases and J lost 4, with 16 bases in between. The CDR3 coding sequence is TGTGCCAGCAGTTACTCGATCGGGGTTCTCGCGTACGAGCAGTACTTC. It encodes CASSYSIGVLAYEQYF.

The chain recombines TRBV28 with TRBJ2-7; 9 bases fit TRBD1. V lost 2 bases to trimming and J lost 5 bases; unmatched junction nucleotides: 7. This CDR3 contains 15 residues. Germline values: CDR1 MDHEN, CDR2 SYDVKM. CDR3 loop: CASSLPGQGWNEQYF. In DNA, the CDR3 is TGTGCCAGCAGTTTACCGGGACAGGGCTGGAACGAGCAGTACTTC.

This clonotype was counted ten times or more. V and J are TRBV6-1 and TRBJ2-1; 7 positions match TRBD2. The V gene end was trimmed by 6 bases and the J gene end by 8 bases; junction bases not matched to a gene: 10. The CDR3 extends over 14 amino acids. CDR1 MNHNS and CDR2 SASEGT come from the germline V gene. The CDR3 spells CASRPLGGNDEQFF. The CDR3 nucleotides read TGTGCCAGCAGACCTCTGGGAGGGAACGATGAGCAGTTCTTC.

In the case of this clonotype: A read error may explain this, as a much larger clone is one base away. CDR3 nucleotides: TGTGCCAGCAGCCATGGGATACAGCCCCAGCATTTT. This sequence encodes CASSHGIQPQHF. The rearrangement links TRBV6-2 or TRBV6-3 to TRBJ1-5, with D unclear. Trimming shortened V by 6 bases and J by 7 bases, and 10 bases separated the two germline ends. The CDR3 runs to 12 residues. CDR1 and CDR2 from the germline V gene are MNHEY and SVGEGT.

As to this clonotype: At one end the junction does not follow the germline gene, possibly because of a read error. The chain joins TRBV5-5 to TRBJ2-5, with 7 bases lining up with TRBD2. Germline CDR1 and CDR2: SGHKS and YYEKEE (reference sequence). The CDR3 consists of 13 residues. CDR3 loop: CASSLAPRGTQYF. In nucleotides, the CDR3 is TGTGCCAGCAGCTTGGCCCCGCGGGGGACCCAGTACTTT.

Note on this clonotype: An end of the junction differs from the germline gene, which may be a read error. V is TRBV11-2 and J is TRBJ2-1, with 7 nucleotides matching TRBD2. Germline CDR1 and CDR2: SGHAT and FQNNGV. The CDR3 contains 14 residues. CDR3 bases: TGTGTCAGCAGCCCCGGGACTACCCTCAATGAGCAGTTCTTC. Translation gives CVSSPGTTLNEQFF.

A note on this clonotype: This sequence may be a read error, since a much larger clone differs from it by one base. V gene TRBV12-5 combines with J gene TRBJ1-2; D is unresolved. Germline CDR1 LGHNT, CDR2 FRNRAP. The CDR3 loop spans 14 amino acids. This CDR3 reads CASGLVPPSYDYTF. DNA for the CDR3: TGTGCTAGTGGTTTGGTACCGCCCAGCTATGACTACACCTTC.

With regard to this clonotype: This may be a read error, as it is one base from a much larger clone. This chain joins TRBV5-6 and TRBJ2-3; 9 positions agree with TRBD1. Germline lookup yields CDR1 SGHDT and CDR2 YYEEEE. The CDR3 runs to 14 residues. V gave up 6 bases and J gave up 3 bases; unmatched junction bases: 5. The DNA of the CDR3 is TGTGCCAGCATCCAACAGGGGGCAACAGATACGCAGTATTTT. Translated: CASIQQGATDTQYF.

This clonotype came up many times. The rearrangement uses TRBV11-3 and TRBJ2-3, with a weak D call TRBD2 (5 bases). The germline V and J ends were trimmed by 5 bases and 0 bases, with 15 bases remaining between them. From germline, CDR1 is SGHNT and CDR2 YENEEA. This CDR3 comprises 16 residues. The CDR3 region has the DNA TGTGCCAGCAGCCGAGGGTCCGGCGGGAGCACAGATACGCAGTATTTT. Amino acids: CASSRGSGGSTDTQYF.

This clonotype has a count of ten or more. This chain connects TRBV10-3 to TRBJ2-7, with 12 bases matching TRBD2. Germline CDR1 ENHRY, CDR2 SYGVKD. The CDR3 is made up of 17 amino acids. J gave up 7 bases and V 10 bases, and 20 bases lay outside the gene matches. CDR3 sequence (DNA): TGTGCCACCCGGTTCGCACTAGCGGGAGGCCGCGCTAGGGAGCAGTACTTC. Encoded protein: CATRFALAGGRAREQYF.

This clonotype was observed a handful of times. This chain connects TRBV30 to TRBJ2-5; D is unclear. The CDR3 is 12 amino acids. With 2 bases removed from V and 3 bases from J, the gap between germline ends came to 7 bases. Germline loops: CDR1 GTSNPN, CDR2 SVGIG (reference sequence). The CDR3 protein is CAWSLRKETQYF. CDR3 DNA sequence: TGTGCCTGGAGTCTCCGCAAAGAGACCCAGTACTTC.

As regards this clonotype: A read error may account for a junction end that differs from germline. V is TRBV7-3 and J is TRBJ2-2; D unclear. The V gene's germline CDR1 is SGHTA and CDR2 FQGTGA. The CDR3 is 13 amino acids. CDR3 protein: CASSIYSTGELFF. The CDR3 DNA follows: TGTGCCAGCAGCATCTACAGTACCGGAGAGCTGTTTTTT. Complete variable domain (other parts from reference TRBV7-3 and TRBJ2-2): GAGVSQTPSNKVTEKGKYVELRCDPISGHTALYWYRQSLGQGPEFLIYFQGTGAADDSGLPNDRFFAVRPEGSVSTLKIQRTERGDSAVYLCASSIYSTGELFFGEGSRLTVL.

A remark on this clonotype: A read error is possible here, since a much larger clone lies one base away. The CDR3 spells CTSSQGLAESYEQYF. The CDR3 DNA reads TGCACCAGCAGCCAAGGCCTAGCCGAGAGCTACGAGCAGTACTTC. The chain uses TRBV4-1 and TRBJ2-7, with D tentatively TRBD2 (5 bases). The germline CDR1 and CDR2 sequences are MGHRA and YSYEKL. There are 15 residues in the CDR3.

This clonotype occurred a few times. Being one base from a much bigger clone, this may be a read error. This chain connects TRBV5-1 to TRBJ2-7, with a tentative D call TRBD1 (6 bases). The CDR3 is 13 amino acids. Trimming removed 4 bases from V and 7 bases from J, with 15 bases in between. The germline gives CDR1 SGHRS, CDR2 YFSETQ. The chain's CDR3 is CASSMESGVEQYF. CDR3 coding DNA: TGCGCCAGCAGCATGGAGTCAGGGGTTGAGCAGTACTTC.

V usage is TRBV7-8 and J usage is TRBJ2-7, with 12 bases fitting TRBD2. CDR1 and CDR2 (germline): SGHVS, FQNEAQ. V was clipped by 3 bases and J by 3 bases; unmatched bases: 6. The CDR3 runs 16 residues. In nucleotides, the CDR3 is TGTGCCAGCAGCTTTCAACCGGGACTAGCGGGCTACGAGCAGTACTTC. The encoded protein is CASSFQPGLAGYEQYF. The entire variable domain, with the rest obtained from reference TRBV7-8 and TRBJ2-7, is as follows: GAGVSQSPRYKVAKRGQDVALRCDPISGHVSLFWYQQALGQGPEFLTYFQNEAQLDKSGLPSDRFFAERPEGSVSTLKIQRTQQEDSAVYLCASSFQPGLAGYEQYFGPGTRLTVT.

Regarding this clonotype: A much more abundant neighbour one base away suggests this may be a read error. The V and J genes are TRBV12-3 or TRBV12-4 and TRBJ1-2, with D perhaps matching TRBD1 (6 bases). The CDR3 consists of 11 residues. CDR3 in amino acids: CASSQGTVAAF. The CDR3 DNA follows: TGTGCCAGCAGTCAGGGGACGGTCGCGGCCTTC.

To note about this clonotype: This clone may be a read error of a much larger clone one base away. Likely a read error: the CDR3 ends without its conserved phenylalanine or tryptophan. This chain joins TRBV4-2 and TRBJ1-1; 9 nucleotides match TRBD1. V shed 3 bases and J 3 bases; nucleotides not matched to a gene: 2. Germline lookup yields CDR1 LGHNA and CDR2 YNFKEQ. This CDR3 has 14 residues. The CDR3 nucleotides are TGTGCCAGCAGCCAGACAGGGGGGGACACTGAAGCTTTCGTT. It is translated as CASSQTGGDTEAFV.

Remarks on this clonotype: Since no conserved phenylalanine or tryptophan closes the CDR3, a read error is the likely cause. The V and J genes are TRBV11-1 and TRBJ1-1; D is perhaps TRBD1 (5 bases). Trimming took off 5 bases at V and 5 bases at J, with 15 bases between the two ends. Germline loops: CDR1 SGHAT, CDR2 FQDESV (reference sequence). CDR3 length equals 14 residues. The CDR3 reads CASSPDRGGTEAFI. The CDR3 nucleotides read TGTGCCAGCAGCCCTGACAGAGGAGGGACTGAAGCTTTCATT.

This clonotype was seen a single time. At one end the junction does not follow the germline gene, possibly because of a read error. The rearrangement links TRBV12-3 or TRBV12-4 to TRBJ2-3; 7 bases are shared with TRBD2. The length of the CDR3 is 14 residues. The CDR3 DNA follows: TGTGCCAGTAAGCGGGGAGTCTTCACAGATGCGCAGTATTTT. It codes for CASKRGVFTDAQYF.

This clonotype was observed many times. The gene calls are TRBV6-2 or TRBV6-3 and TRBJ2-5; D remains unclear. Trimming cost V 2 bases and J 2 bases, with 6 bases left between them. Germline-derived CDR1 and CDR2 are MNHEY and SVGEGT. The CDR3 is 13 amino acids. CDR3 in amino acids: CASSYGIQETQYF. CDR3 sequence (DNA): TGTGCCAGCAGTTACGGGATTCAAGAGACCCAGTACTTC.

A note on this clonotype: One junction end does not reproduce the germline sequence, and a read error may be involved. V gene TRBV11-2 combines with J gene TRBJ2-1; 14 nucleotides match TRBD2. CDR3 length equals 21 residues. Germline V gene lookup returns CDR1 SGHAT and CDR2 FQNNGV. CDR3: CASCLDLGLAGGRGSYNEQFF. DNA for the CDR3: TGTGCCAGCTGCTTAGACCTTGGACTAGCGGGAGGCCGTGGCTCCTACAATGAGCAGTTCTTC.

This clonotype was observed a few times. One end of the junction varies from germline; a read error may be responsible. The rearrangement links TRBV29-1 to TRBJ2-7, with TRBD1 matching over 7 bases. The CDR3 runs to 13 residues. CDR1 and CDR2 from the germline V gene are SQVTM and ANQGSEA. In DNA form, the CDR3 reads TGCAGCGTTGAGGGGGACAGACCCTACGAGCGGTACTTC. This encodes CSVEGDRPYERYF.

Notes on this clonotype: Its ends do not fully match the called genes, so a read error is possible. This sequence joins TRBV6-6 and TRBJ1-3, with a tentative D call TRBD1 (6 bases). From germline, CDR1 is MNHNY and CDR2 SVGAGI (reference sequence). The CDR3 is 17 amino acids. DNA of the CDR3: TGTGCCACCTCCCGGGTAGGAAGGGGGGGCTCTGGAAACATCATATATTTT. Its translation is CATSRVGRGGSGNIIYF.

Remarks on this clonotype: With a much larger clone just one base away, this may be a read error. This chain connects TRBV6-6 to TRBJ2-7; TRBD2 might be the D (6 bases). Germline-derived CDR1 and CDR2 are MNHNY and SVGAGI (reference sequence). The CDR3 contains 14 residues. V lost 8 bases and J 5 bases, leaving 19 bases between the germline ends. CDR3 loop: CASSLGGVRDEQYF. The CDR3, as DNA: TGTGCCAGCTCCCTAGGAGGGGTTCGTGACGAGCAGTACTTC.